These 15 T cell receptor beta chains were all obtained from the same sample, sequenced in a study of graft-versus-host responses after intestinal transplantation. The protocol was immunoSEQ multiplex PCR, while the TCRdb copy is restricted to in-frame clones and leaves out a portion. The table records approximately 500 clones, roughly 90% of them present only once. Graft tissue processing released intraepithelial and lamina propria lymphocytes. The material sequenced was ileum tissue, taken roughly 42 days after intestinal transplant. The receptors stem from a human patient who received an intestinal transplant, so some T cells may come from the graft donor.

V is TRBV4-1 and J is TRBJ2-3; D unresolved. The CDR3 extends over 18 amino acids. Trimming removed 0 bases at V and 1 base at J, with 17 bases between. Germline CDR1 is MGHRA and CDR2 is YSYEKL. CDR3 coding DNA: TGCGCCAGCAGCCAAGATTTGGTATTCCTACCAGGCACAGATACGCAGTATTTT. Encoded protein: CASSQDLVFLPGTDTQYF.

The genes are TRBV5-1 and TRBJ1-4; 7 bases are a match to TRBD1. Germline V gives CDR1 SGHRS, CDR2 YFSETQ. CDR3 length: 15 amino acids. V lost 0 bases to trimming and J lost 8 bases; unmatched junction nucleotides: 7. CDR3 DNA sequence: TGCGCCAGCAGCTTGGGTGGGGCACAGGGGGAAAAACTGTTTTTT. Translating it yields CASSLGGAQGEKLFF.

This sequence joins TRBV5-1 and TRBJ1-1, with 8 bases that match TRBD1. This CDR3 spans 15 amino acids. CDR1 and CDR2 (germline): SGHRS, YFSETQ. The junction had 10 bases not matched to a gene; V was cut back by 4 bases and J by 5 bases. CDR3 sequence (DNA): TGCGCCAGCAGCCCCGACCGGGACAGGAGGACTGAAGCTTTCTTT. Protein product: CASSPDRDRRTEAFF.

This rearrangement joins TRBV6-6 to TRBJ1-2; D is uncertain. The germline gives CDR1 MNHNY, CDR2 SVGAGI (reference sequence). Trimming left V 0 bases short and J 5 bases short, with 13 bases between. The CDR3 consists of 15 residues. In DNA, the CDR3 is TGTGCCAGCAGTTACTCTGAAGGGATTGGGTATGGCTACACCTTC. Its protein is CASSYSEGIGYGYTF.

V and J are TRBV6-1 and TRBJ2-5; D gene ambiguous. Germline V gene lookup returns CDR1 MNHNS and CDR2 SASEGT. V was pared by 6 bases and J by 2 bases, with 10 bases between. This CDR3 is built from 13 residues. The CDR3 DNA reads TGTGCCAGCAGGACCCGGGCTCAAGAGACCCAGTACTTC. Its protein is CASRTRAQETQYF.

This clone has only a few counts. The chain links TRBV7-8 to TRBJ2-1; D remains unclear. Trimming shortened V by 0 bases and J by 9 bases, and 12 bases separated the two germline ends. Germline CDR1 reads SGHVS; CDR2 reads FQNEAQ. The CDR3 spans 14 residues. CDR3 amino acids: CASSLATGSGEQFF. DNA of the CDR3: TGTGCCAGCAGCTTAGCGACCGGTTCGGGTGAGCAGTTCTTC.

The chain is built from TRBV11-2 and TRBJ2-2; D is unclear. The CDR3 spans 15 residues. Germline CDR1 and CDR2: SGHAT and FQNNGV. Trimming took 3 bases from V and 4 from J, leaving 12 bases between them. The CDR3 coding sequence is TGTGCCAGCAGCTTCGGTCTAGACTCCACCGGGGAGCTGTTTTTT. Residues: CASSFGLDSTGELFF. Complete variable domain (other parts from reference TRBV11-2 and TRBJ2-2): EAGVAQSPRYKIIEKRQSVAFWCNPISGHATLYWYQQILGQGPKLLIQFQNNGVVDDSQLPKDRFSAERLKGVDSTLKIQPAKLEDSAVYLCASSFGLDSTGELFFGEGSRLTVL.

The V and J genes are TRBV7-9 and TRBJ1-2, with D uncertain. CDR1 SEHNR and CDR2 FQNEAQ come from the germline V gene (reference sequence). The CDR3 contains 11 residues. With 2 bases removed from V and 2 bases from J, the gap between germline ends came to 0 bases. The CDR3 DNA follows: TGTGCCAGCAGCTTAAACTATGGCTACACCTTC. It specifies CASSLNYGYTF.

The V gene is TRBV27, the J gene TRBJ1-2; 7 bases align to TRBD1. J gave up 1 base and V 2 bases, and 19 bases lay outside the gene matches. The CDR3 has 20 residues. CDR1 MNHEY and CDR2 SMNVEV come from the germline V gene (reference sequence). CDR3 protein: CASSLDRVLSRQQLNYGYTF. The DNA for the CDR3 is TGTGCCAGCAGTTTAGACAGGGTGTTATCAAGGCAACAGCTTAACTATGGCTACACCTTC.

In its sample, this clone was seen once. An end of the junction differs from the germline gene, which may be a read error. The V gene is TRBV5-4, the J gene TRBJ2-3; D may be TRBD2 (6 bases). CDR1 and CDR2 (germline): SGHNT, YYREEE (reference sequence). This CDR3 has 13 amino acids. In nucleotides, the CDR3 is TGTGCCAGCAGCTTGAACACCATTCGCTGGGAGGATTTT. It is translated as CASSLNTIRWEDF.

The CDR3 protein is CASSQDLSLAGGSTYNEQFF. The DNA for the CDR3 is TGTGCCAGCAGCCAAGATCTCTCCCTAGCGGGAGGAAGCACCTACAATGAGCAGTTCTTC. The rearrangement joins TRBV4-2 to TRBJ2-1; 11 positions agree with TRBD2. The V gene's germline CDR1 is LGHNA and CDR2 YNFKEQ. Losses at the gene ends were 0 bases for V and 2 bases for J; bases not matched to a gene: 12. The CDR3 sequence is 20 residues long.

This rearrangement joins TRBV13 to TRBJ2-2; 9 nucleotides align to TRBD2. The V segment lost 4 bases and the J segment 2 bases; nucleotides outside the gene matches: 8. The CDR3 extends over 17 amino acids. The germline V gene encodes CDR1 PRHDT and CDR2 FYEKMQ (reference sequence). The chain's CDR3 is CASSSRAGGYNTGELFF. CDR3 bases: TGTGCCAGCAGCTCCCGAGCGGGGGGCTACAACACCGGGGAGCTGTTTTTT.

This sequence joins TRBV7-9 and TRBJ2-1, with TRBD2 identical over 7 bases. CDR3 size: 15 residues. The ends lost 5 bases at V and 8 bases at J; junction bases unmatched: 12. Germline V gives CDR1 SEHNR, CDR2 FQNEAQ (reference sequence). In nucleotides, the CDR3 is TGTGCCAGCAGCCACTACCGACTAGCTGCCGATGAGCAGTTCTTC. Its protein is CASSHYRLAADEQFF.

V usage is TRBV6-6 and J usage is TRBJ1-2; 11 bases line up with TRBD1. The CDR3 totals 16 residues. The V and J ends lost 6 bases and 4 bases, in that order; junction bases with no gene match: 10. CDR1 and CDR2 from the germline V gene are MNHNY and SVGAGI (reference sequence). This CDR3 is CASSKGPGQGGYGYTF. CDR3 DNA: TGTGCCAGCAGCAAAGGTCCGGGACAGGGGGGCTATGGCTACACCTTC.

This clone has more than one count but fewer than ten. The rearrangement uses TRBV6-5 and TRBJ2-7, with 7 bases fitting TRBD2. This CDR3 region has 14 residues. The J segment lost 8 bases and the V segment lost 0 bases, leaving 7 bases of the junction unmatched. Per germline, CDR1 MNHEY and CDR2 SVGAGI. CDR3 nucleotide sequence: TGTGCCAGCAGTTACTCCGGGGGGAGCCCTCAGCAGTACTTC. It yields the protein CASSYSGGSPQQYF.